This entry describes one T cell receptor beta chain. Its antigen is still unknown. Base-call qualities are not available, and no considerably larger clone is one nucleotide away. The time point label corresponds to: recipient (host-origin) PBMCs collected before allo-HCT. The method was the immunoSEQ multiplex PCR assay. Adaptive Biotechnologies performed the TCRbeta CDR3 sequencing at survey depth and reported CDR3 sequences, V/J genes, productive frequency and template counts. Amplification of TCR beta CDR3 regions was performed from genomic DNA rather than from RNA. Per the original workflow: Pairwise repertoire overlap between tissues was quantified with Jensen-Shannon divergence, where 1 means complete divergence and 0 identical. Based on pairwise JSD values, tissues were grouped by single-linkage agglomerative hierarchical clustering, and the results were shown as dendrograms. GLIPH2 was run on all patient samples with simulation_depth 1000, kmer_min_depth 3, cdr3_length_cutoff 8, keeping groups with more than two unique CDR3s. In a standardized tissue-overlap score, Jaccard GLIPH-group overlap across patients was extrapolated to a standard repertoire size of 1000 clones. To look at how diversity was associated with clinical or experimental variables, linear mixed-effect models were used, with tissue treated as a fixed effect and individual treated as a random effect. The table comes from immuneACCESS by way of TCRdb, which keeps in-frame sequences with V and J called. Part of the clones is missing from these tables; in studies checked, under half for an unresolved V gene and the rest for unknown reasons. V and J calls and clone size are those listed in that table; D and trimming were worked out from the DNA. Recorded for this sample are some 43,000 clones; over 85% of them occurred a single time. The top ten clonotypes cover 3.8% of the sample.

The sample originates from a study of tissue T cells after allogeneic stem cell transplantation (dated by TCRdb to about 2022). About the full investigation: Over a roughly 3-year period, a research-autopsy study prospectively enrolled about seven adult allo-HCT recipients who had steroid-refractory GVHD. Every GVHD patient got a graft from a donor, with several grafts unmodified and three CD34-selected to deplete T cells. Gastrointestinal GVHD was present in all GVHD patients, several lines of GVHD-directed therapy were administered to all GVHD patients, and skin involvement was additionally present in 4 or 5 GVHD patients. Pre-transplant PBMCs, which were of recipient origin, were available from roughly 5 GVHD patients. For viably preserved blood and marrow, CD3+ T cells were flow-sorted when cell numbers allowed, whereas DNA was extracted directly from smaller samples. The study profiled TCR beta repertoires across many tissues from research autopsies of patients with and without GVHD, plus mouse models of GVHD. The human arm was a prospective observational study without blinding or randomization. The investigation overall reported the following: Sampling depth was acknowledged as a limitation, and the patient cohort was both small and clinically heterogeneous. Which tissue TCRs were alloreactive or antigen-specific was not determined in the study, and some clones might have been persisting host cells. In both patients and mice, T cells from blood and spleen covered only a limited part of the TCR repertoire found in tissues. Within patients, how anatomically similar tissues were was a major factor shaping TCR repertoire composition, regardless of disease or transplant status. Only a few T cell clones appeared in more than one patient, yet motif-based clustering showed tissue-specific repertoire signatures that were shared between patients.

The clonotype comes from a woman aged 40-70 years who later had graft-versus-host disease after an allogeneic stem cell transplant. Sequences were derived from blood, sampled before transplantation.

CDR3 protein: CASSPGTTHTGELFF. The nucleotide sequence is TGTGCCAGCAGTCCCGGGACAACGCACACCGGGGAGCTGTTTTTT. The chain couples TRBV11-2 to TRBJ2-2; the D gene is possibly TRBD1, with 6 bases matching. From a lookup of the germline V gene, CDR1 and CDR2 are SGHAT and FQNNGV. V was cut back by 6 bases and J by 3 bases, leaving a gap of 14 bases between them. From cysteine to phenylalanine, the CDR3 is 15 amino acids long. Only the CDR3 DNA stays, 45 bases, in frame from base 1.